The rows below give T cell receptor beta chains drawn from one sample of a study of Ad26.COV2.S vaccination and SARS-CoV-2 variants. Method: immunoSEQ multiplex PCR; TCRdb's copy keeps in-frame clones and lacks some. The sample has 350,000 to 500,000 clones; roughly nine tenths are singletons. Sequences were derived from peripheral blood, sampled in a trial of Ad26.COV2.S vaccine versus placebo. The receptors shown here come from a person between 18 and 59 years old who received the Ad26.COV2.S COVID-19 vaccine or a placebo. Both conserved end residues are part of each CDR3. A D gene is named only where the DNA matches it firmly. Rows may omit the clone size; those that give it use once, few, many or a size class.

clone_size	v_call	d_call	j_call	cdr3_aa	cdr3_nt
once	TRBV5-4	-	TRBJ2-3	CASSLSMVSDTQYF	TGTGCCAGCAGCTTATCCATGGTTTCGGATACGCAGTATTTT
-	TRBV19	-	TRBJ2-4	CASSVENIQYF	TGTGCCAGTAGTGTAGAAAACATTCAGTACTTC
-	TRBV9	-	TRBJ2-3	CASSVDPVPDTQYF	TGTGCCAGCAGCGTAGATCCCGTGCCCGATACGCAGTATTTT
-	TRBV4-3	-	TRBJ1-5	CASSQEGRRGQPQHF	TGCGCCAGCAGCCAAGAGGGCCGGAGAGGTCAGCCCCAGCATTTT
-	TRBV28	-	TRBJ2-7	CASSQRNPYEQYF	TGTGCCAGCAGTCAGCGGAACCCCTACGAGCAGTACTTC
-	TRBV7-2	-	TRBJ2-1	CASSIATSSYNEQFF	TGTGCCAGCAGTATAGCGACTAGCTCCTACAATGAGCAGTTCTTC
-	TRBV29-1	-	TRBJ1-6	CSVDGQSDSPLHF	TGCAGCGTTGACGGGCAGAGCGATTCACCCCTCCACTTT
-	TRBV5-6	TRBD2	TRBJ2-2	CASSLGLAGAGELFF	TGTGCCAGCAGCTTGGGACTAGCGGGAGCCGGGGAGCTGTTTTTT
-	TRBV19	TRBD1	TRBJ1-1	CASTPGTGLNEGTEAFF	TGTGCCAGTACCCCCGGGACAGGACTCAACGAGGGCACTGAAGCTTTCTTT
once	TRBV15	-	TRBJ1-2	CATSRDRGPYYGYTF	TGTGCCACCAGCAGAGATCGAGGCCCCTATTATGGCTACACCTTC
-	TRBV7-9	TRBD1	TRBJ1-1	CASSFHGQGNTEAFF	TGTGCCAGCAGCTTCCATGGACAGGGGAACACTGAAGCTTTCTTT
many	TRBV5-4	TRBD1	TRBJ1-2	CASSPDRNYGYTF	TGTGCCAGCAGCCCGGACAGGAACTATGGCTACACCTTC
-	TRBV7-2	TRBD2	TRBJ2-1	CASSFRTSLSFEQFF	TGTGCCAGCAGCTTCAGGACTAGCCTATCGTTTGAGCAGTTCTTC
-	TRBV11-2	TRBD2	TRBJ2-1	CASTLRLLAGGYNEQFF	TGTGCCAGCACCTTGAGACTACTAGCGGGAGGGTACAATGAGCAGTTCTTC
few	TRBV7-9	-	TRBJ1-1	CASSLRRGRGGPEAFF	TGTGCCAGCAGCCTCCGCCGAGGAAGGGGAGGCCCTGAAGCTTTCTTT
-	TRBV9	-	TRBJ1-2	CASSARDNHGYTF	TGTGCCAGCAGCGCCCGGGACAACCATGGCTACACCTTC
few	TRBV14	-	TRBJ2-2	CASSQGWGFDYTGELFF	TGTGCCAGCAGCCAAGGATGGGGTTTCGATTACACCGGGGAGCTGTTTTTT
-	TRBV4-3	-	TRBJ1-2	CASSQDARGPGYTF	TGCGCCAGCAGCCAAGACGCCAGGGGCCCTGGCTACACCTTC
-	TRBV7-6	-	TRBJ2-2	CASSLRVASANTGELFF	TGTGCCAGCAGCTTACGGGTAGCCAGCGCGAACACCGGGGAGCTGTTTTTT
-	TRBV11-3	-	TRBJ1-1	CASSFGGQNTEAFF	TGTGCCAGCAGCTTTGGGGGGCAGAACACTGAAGCTTTCTTT
-	TRBV19	TRBD1	TRBJ1-2	CASSMTWTGGSGYTF	TGTGCCAGTAGTATGACCTGGACAGGGGGCTCCGGCTACACCTTC
-	TRBV10-3	-	TRBJ2-1	CAISESQGKNEQFF	TGTGCCATCAGTGAGTCCCAGGGTAAAAATGAGCAGTTCTTC
-	TRBV4-3	-	TRBJ2-2	CASSQRQTGELFF	TGCGCCAGCAGCCAGAGACAGACCGGGGAGCTGTTTTTT
-	TRBV6-2/TRBV6-3	-	TRBJ1-5	CASSLEESGYNQPQHF	TGTGCCAGCAGTTTAGAAGAGAGCGGGTACAATCAGCCCCAGCATTTT
-	TRBV3-1/TRBV3-2	-	TRBJ1-3	CASSQALGNTIYF	TGTGCCAGCAGCCAAGCGCTTGGAAACACCATATATTTT
-	TRBV4-1	TRBD2	TRBJ2-1	CASSQFPGLAARYSRGNEQFF	TGCGCCAGCAGCCAATTTCCGGGACTAGCGGCGAGATACTCGCGGGGCAATGAGCAGTTCTTC
-	TRBV5-1	-	TRBJ1-4	CASSDGGRVEKLFF	TGCGCCAGCAGCGACGGGGGGCGGGTTGAAAAACTGTTTTTT
-	TRBV7-2	-	TRBJ1-4	CASSPQTDWGEKLFF	TGTGCCAGCAGCCCTCAGACGGATTGGGGTGAAAAACTGTTTTTT
-	TRBV7-9	-	TRBJ2-1	CASSPDLANEQFF	TGTGCCAGCAGCCCGGACCTGGCCAATGAGCAGTTCTTC
-	TRBV3-1/TRBV3-2	-	TRBJ2-3	CASSQTTGVVADTQYF	TGTGCCAGCAGCCAAACGACGGGGGTTGTGGCAGATACGCAGTATTTT
-	TRBV4-3	TRBD1	TRBJ1-1	CASSQGLTGVGAFF	TGCGCCAGCAGCCAAGGATTGACAGGGGTTGGAGCTTTCTTT
-	TRBV5-1	-	TRBJ2-1	CASSFWGREQFF	TGCGCCAGCAGCTTCTGGGGTCGGGAGCAGTTCTTC
-	TRBV27	TRBD2	TRBJ2-5	CASSPASGRETQYF	TGTGCCAGCAGTCCCGCTAGCGGGAGAGAGACCCAGTACTTC
-	TRBV5-1	-	TRBJ2-3	CASSLAGALTDTQYF	TGCGCCAGCAGCTTGGCCGGAGCGCTCACAGATACGCAGTATTTT
-	TRBV7-8	-	TRBJ1-1	CASSPRGWGPNTEAFF	TGTGCCAGCAGCCCCAGGGGTTGGGGGCCGAACACTGAAGCTTTCTTT
-	TRBV19	TRBD1	TRBJ1-5	CASGDRRYQPQHF	TGTGCCAGTGGGGACAGGAGATATCAGCCCCAGCATTTT
-	TRBV18	TRBD2	TRBJ2-5	CASSPPGGETQYF	TGTGCCAGCTCCCCGCCGGGGGGGGAGACCCAGTACTTC
few	TRBV27	TRBD1	TRBJ1-6	CASSLTGGGSPLHF	TGTGCCAGCAGTTTAACAGGGGGCGGTTCACCCCTCCACTTT
-	TRBV5-8	TRBD1	TRBJ2-1	CASSRRDRYNEQFF	TGTGCCAGCAGCCGCAGGGACAGGTACAATGAGCAGTTCTTC
-	TRBV5-1	-	TRBJ1-3	CASSATASGNTIYF	TGCGCCAGCAGCGCGACAGCCTCTGGAAACACCATATATTTT
-	TRBV27	-	TRBJ2-3	CASSPGQIIDTQYF	TGTGCCAGCAGTCCGGGACAAATAATAGATACGCAGTATTTT
-	TRBV7-2	-	TRBJ1-1	CASRSGRPTEAFF	TGTGCCAGCAGGTCTGGACGGCCCACTGAAGCTTTCTTT
-	TRBV5-1	TRBD1	TRBJ2-7	CASSIRQGYEQYF	TGCGCCAGCAGCATTCGACAGGGCTACGAGCAGTACTTC
-	TRBV4-1	TRBD1	TRBJ1-2	CASSQDPLTRGQGARSYGYTF	TGCGCCAGCAGCCAAGACCCTCTAACTCGGGGACAGGGGGCGCGGAGCTATGGCTACACCTTC
-	TRBV2	-	TRBJ1-2	CASSAGTSNYGYTF	TGTGCCAGCAGCGCCGGGACATCGAACTATGGCTACACCTTC
-	TRBV2	-	TRBJ1-3	CASSAFWGSSGNTIYF	TGTGCCAGCAGTGCTTTCTGGGGAAGCTCTGGAAACACCATATATTTT
-	TRBV5-4	TRBD2	TRBJ2-3	CASSLYKAERGRTDTQYF	TGTGCCAGCAGCTTGTACAAGGCCGAGCGGGGGCGCACAGATACGCAGTATTTT
-	TRBV18	-	TRBJ2-1	CASSPGLANEQFF	TGTGCCAGCTCCCCGGGGCTAGCTAATGAGCAGTTCTTC